Listed below are T cell receptor beta chains from one sample, sequenced in a study of blood T cell repertoires in COVID-19. This table comes from immunoSEQ multiplex PCR, and its TCRdb copy is limited to in-frame clones, with some not included. The table has about 110,000 clones, more than 75% seen once. The specimen was peripheral blood. These TCRs come from a man between 35 and 55 years old with acute or convalescent COVID-19. CDR3s include the opening cysteine and the closing phenylalanine or tryptophan. D genes are given only for firm matches. Clone sizes are given selectively: once, few, many, or a class where the clone is expanded.

size,J,D,V,DNA,CDR3
-,TRBJ2-5,TRBD2,TRBV3-1/TRBV3-2,TGTGCCAGCAGCCAAGTGGGTAGCGGGGGGCAGACCCAGTACTTC,CASSQVGSGGQTQYF
once,TRBJ1-3,-,TRBV3-1/TRBV3-2,TGTGCCAGCAACCAGGCTGACTCTGGAAACACCATATATTTT,CASNQADSGNTIYF
-,TRBJ2-2,TRBD2,TRBV7-3,TGTGCCAGCAGCCCTATAACCGGGACTAGCGGGCACACCGGGGAGCTGTTTTTT,CASSPITGTSGHTGELFF
-,TRBJ2-7,TRBD2,TRBV19,TGTGCCAGTATAGGCGGGGGCTACGAGCAGTACTTC,CASIGGGYEQYF
-,TRBJ1-3,-,TRBV14,TGTGCCAGCAGCTTCGACTTCTCTGGAAACACCATATATTTT,CASSFDFSGNTIYF
-,TRBJ1-1,-,TRBV2,TGTGCCAGCAGTGAACGACGACAGTTCGCTGAAGCTTTCTTT,CASSERRQFAEAFF
-,TRBJ2-3,-,TRBV3-1/TRBV3-2,TGTGCCAGCAGCCAAGGGGGCGGGAACACAGATACGCAGTATTTT,CASSQGGGNTDTQYF
-,TRBJ2-5,-,TRBV5-1,TGCGCCAGCAGCCTGGGGACGACAGGTAGTGAGACCCAGTACTTC,CASSLGTTGSETQYF
-,TRBJ1-5,TRBD1,TRBV6-6,TGTGCCGGAGCACAGGGGATTGATAGCAATCAGCCCCAGCATTTT,CAGAQGIDSNQPQHF
-,TRBJ1-5,-,TRBV5-5,TGTGCCAGCAGCTTGATACAGCTTACTCCGAATCAGCCCCAGCATTTT,CASSLIQLTPNQPQHF
once,TRBJ1-5,TRBD1,TRBV7-9,TGTGCCAGCAGCTTAGCGCTTTCAGGGGGCAATGGTGGCAATCAGCCCCAGCATTTT,CASSLALSGGNGGNQPQHF
-,TRBJ2-5,-,TRBV19,TGTGCCAGTAGCGACCGGACAGTAGAACCAGAGACCCAGTACTTC,CASSDRTVEPETQYF
-,TRBJ2-3,TRBD1,TRBV4-1,TGCGCCAGCAGCCAACCGGACAGGGATACGCAGTATTTT,CASSQPDRDTQYF
once,TRBJ2-1,-,TRBV7-2,TGTGCCAGCAGCCTTTTTAACAATGAGCAGTTCTTC,CASSLFNNEQFF
-,TRBJ1-4,-,TRBV6-6,TGTGCCAGCAGTTACTCGATACAAACTAATGAAAAACTGTTTTTT,CASSYSIQTNEKLFF
-,TRBJ2-5,TRBD2,TRBV9,TGTGCCAGCAGCGTACAAGCGGGGCAAGAGACCCAGTACTTC,CASSVQAGQETQYF
-,TRBJ1-2,-,TRBV2,TGTGCCAGCAGAACACGGGTAGGGGTGATGGATGGCTACACCTTC,CASRTRVGVMDGYTF
-,TRBJ1-2,TRBD1,TRBV5-1,TGCGCCAGCAGCTCGGGGGAGAAAAGACAGGGGAGCACTAAGTATGGCTACACCTTC,CASSSGEKRQGSTKYGYTF
-,TRBJ2-7,-,TRBV5-5,TGTGCCAGCAGCTTGGATGTTCAGGGGTGGGAGCAGTACTTC,CASSLDVQGWEQYF
-,TRBJ1-5,-,TRBV19,TGTGCCAGTAGTACCGAGGCTTATAGCAATCAGCCCCAGCATTTT,CASSTEAYSNQPQHF
-,TRBJ2-2,TRBD2,TRBV10-1,TGCGCCAGCAGTGAGTCGGCTAGCGGGAGTGGGGAGCTGTTTTTT,CASSESASGSGELFF
once,TRBJ1-5,-,TRBV19,TGTGCCAGTAATCGGGTTCTGCAACAGCCCCAGCATTTT,CASNRVLQQPQHF
-,TRBJ1-2,-,TRBV18,TGTGCCAGCTCACCCGCGGGGAACGACGGCTACACCTTC,CASSPAGNDGYTF
-,TRBJ1-6,-,TRBV7-2,TGTGCCAGCAGCTTAAGTGGGCCCTCACCCCTCCACTTT,CASSLSGPSPLHF
-,TRBJ2-1,-,TRBV30,TGTGCCTGGAGTGTACTCGGTAGCTCCTACAATGAGCAGTTCTTC,CAWSVLGSSYNEQFF
once,TRBJ2-1,TRBD2,TRBV5-4,TGTGCCAGCAGCCCAGGACTAGCGGAGTACAATGAGCAGTTCTTC,CASSPGLAEYNEQFF
-,TRBJ1-3,-,TRBV12-3/TRBV12-4,TGTTCCACCGTGGGCGACTCTGGAAACACCATATATTTT,CSTVGDSGNTIYF
-,TRBJ1-4,TRBD1,TRBV29-1,TGCAGCGTGACTAGGGGAACAGGGGATGAAAAACTGTTTTTT,CSVTRGTGDEKLFF
few,TRBJ1-2,TRBD1,TRBV7-9,TGTGCCAGCAGCCCCGGGACAGCTAACTATGGCTACACCTTC,CASSPGTANYGYTF
-,TRBJ2-1,-,TRBV6-5,TGTGCCAGCAGTTTGTTCGGACAGTGGGGCAATGAGCAGTTCTTC,CASSLFGQWGNEQFF
-,TRBJ2-1,-,TRBV6-2/TRBV6-3,TGTGCCAGCAGTTACTCGAGGCCTGACAATGAGCAGTTCTTC,CASSYSRPDNEQFF
few,TRBJ1-2,-,TRBV4-1,TGCGCCAGCAGCCAACAGGATAACTATGGCTACACCTTC,CASSQQDNYGYTF
-,TRBJ1-1,TRBD1,TRBV18,TGTGCCAGCTCACGAGACCGGGGACAGGGTCGGGTGAGGGACACTGAAGCTTTCTTT,CASSRDRGQGRVRDTEAFF
-,TRBJ1-5,-,TRBV7-2,TGTGCCAGCAGCTTAGACAGGAGTAATCAGCCCCAGCATTTT,CASSLDRSNQPQHF
-,TRBJ2-1,TRBD2,TRBV6-2/TRBV6-3,TGTGCCAGCAGTTCCCCCGGGGGGGCCGTTCCCCCCGGGCAGTTCTTC,CASSSPGGAVPPGQFF
once,TRBJ2-3,-,TRBV5-4,TGTGCCAGCAGCTTGGAAGCGGCCACAGATACGCAGTATTTT,CASSLEAATDTQYF
-,TRBJ1-6,-,TRBV30,TGTGCCTGGGAACACGATTCACCCCTCCACTTT,CAWEHDSPLHF
-,TRBJ2-1,TRBD2,TRBV4-3,TGCGCCAGCAGCCAAGAGGGGGACTACAACTACAATGAGCAGTTCTTC,CASSQEGDYNYNEQFF
few,TRBJ2-7,TRBD2,TRBV5-4,TGTGCCAGCAGCCGAGAACTAGCGGGGCCCTACGAGCAGTACTTC,CASSRELAGPYEQYF
few,TRBJ1-2,TRBD1,TRBV4-3,TGCGCCAGCAGCAAGGACAGGGACTATGGCTACACCTTC,CASSKDRDYGYTF
once,TRBJ2-7,-,TRBV25-1,TGTGCCAGCAGTGAATATGGGGGACACCTTACAGGGTCCTACGAGCAGTACTTC,CASSEYGGHLTGSYEQYF
few,TRBJ1-1,-,TRBV2,TGTGCCAGCAGTGTAGAAGTGAACACTGAAGCTTTCTTT,CASSVEVNTEAFF
few,TRBJ1-1,-,TRBV7-2,TGTGCCAGCAGCTTGTACAGTTCTACTGAAGCTTTCTTT,CASSLYSSTEAFF
-,TRBJ1-4,-,TRBV5-1,TGCGCCAGCAGCTTGGAAGTTGGAGGTGCGGGAAAACTGTTTTTT,CASSLEVGGAGKLFF
-,TRBJ2-7,-,TRBV19,TGTGCCAGTAGTATTGGGGCTCCCTACGAGCAGTACTTC,CASSIGAPYEQYF
-,TRBJ1-2,-,TRBV15,TGTGCCACCAGCAGAGAGACTTCGGACAGCTACTATGGCTACACCTTC,CATSRETSDSYYGYTF
-,TRBJ1-2,-,TRBV19,TGTGCCAGTAGTATAGGGCCCACGACAGTGGGGTTCTATGGCTACACCTTC,CASSIGPTTVGFYGYTF
-,TRBJ2-1,TRBD1,TRBV10-3,TGTGCCATCAGTGAGTCGAATTTCGGGACAGGGTCAGACAATGAGCAGTTCTTC,CAISESNFGTGSDNEQFF
-,TRBJ2-2,-,TRBV7-7,TGTGCTAGCAGACAGGACAGGAACACCGGGGAGCTGTTTTTT,CASRQDRNTGELFF